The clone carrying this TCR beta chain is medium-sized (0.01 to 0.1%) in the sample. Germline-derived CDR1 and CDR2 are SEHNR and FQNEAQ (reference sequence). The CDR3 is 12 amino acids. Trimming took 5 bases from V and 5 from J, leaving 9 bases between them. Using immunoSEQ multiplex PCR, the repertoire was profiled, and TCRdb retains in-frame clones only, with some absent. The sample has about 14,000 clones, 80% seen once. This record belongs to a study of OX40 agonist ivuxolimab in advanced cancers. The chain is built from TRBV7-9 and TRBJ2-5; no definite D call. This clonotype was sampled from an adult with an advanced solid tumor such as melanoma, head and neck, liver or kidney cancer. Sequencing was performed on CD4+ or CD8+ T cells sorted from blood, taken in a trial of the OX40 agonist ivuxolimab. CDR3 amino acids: CASSIGGETQYF. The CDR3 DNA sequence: TGTGCCAGCAGCATAGGTGGGGAGACCCAGTACTTC.